The 4 T cell receptor beta chains in this list originate from one sample, sequenced in a study of blood T cell repertoires in COVID-19. Profiled with immunoSEQ multiplex PCR; TCRdb holds only in-frame clones, not every one. The table has some 460,000 clones, 87% seen once; the top ten hold roughly 0.7%. Sequences were obtained from PBMCs or T cells enriched from blood (not recorded which). These receptors all stem from a woman aged 18-35 years who had recovered from COVID-19.

This chain uses TRBV28 with TRBJ2-7, with TRBD1 matching over 9 bases. V was pared by 5 bases and J by 5 bases, with 7 bases of the junction left unmatched. From germline, CDR1 is MDHEN and CDR2 SYDVKM. The CDR3 has 14 amino acids. This chain's CDR3 is CASSAQGARNEQYF. Here the CDR3 DNA reads TGTGCCAGCAGTGCACAGGGGGCGAGGAACGAGCAGTACTTC.

The chain couples TRBV7-2 to TRBJ2-7, with D tentatively TRBD2 (6 bases). The V and J ends lost 5 bases and 1 base respectively, with 18 bases between them. This CDR3 has 16 residues. Germline V gene lookup returns CDR1 SGHTA and CDR2 FQGNSA. The CDR3 DNA is TGTGCCAGCAGCGCTACCGGGACTGGATCTTCCTACGAGCAGTACTTC. Amino acids: CASSATGTGSSYEQYF.

V usage is TRBV5-1 and J usage is TRBJ2-1; unclear D gene. The V end was cut by 0 bases, the J end by 4 bases, with 20 bases between. This CDR3 is 18 amino acids long. Germline assignment: CDR1 SGHRS and CDR2 YFSETQ. The CDR3 coding sequence is TGCGCCAGCAGCTTGGCCTCAGACACCTCTCGATTTTACAATGAGCAGTTCTTC. Protein: CASSLASDTSRFYNEQFF.

V gene TRBV6-6 combines with J gene TRBJ1-1, with 9 nucleotides matching TRBD1. The length of the CDR3 is 17 residues. J was trimmed by 3 bases and V by 5 bases; bases with no gene match: 13. Germline loops: CDR1 MNHNY, CDR2 SVGAGI (reference sequence). The CDR3 DNA reads TGTGCCAGCAGTCCCATTGACAGGGGGTTTTTGGACACTGAAGCTTTCTTT. Translation gives CASSPIDRGFLDTEAFF.